What follows are 17 T cell receptor beta chains derived from one specimen sequenced in a study of response to subunit inactivated influenza vaccine. One entry per CDR3 protein, called by TCRdb with MiXCR from the RT-PCR reads. The sample lists approximately 530,000 distinct CDR3 sequences, 6% to 9% occurring once. The source was PBMCs from blood, collected around 25 months after vaccination. The receptors come from a man between 50 and 70 years old who received an inactivated influenza vaccine.

This CDR3 is CSVEDPKGRFLNEQFF. CDR3 DNA: TGCAGCGTTGAAGATCCTAAGGGCAGATTCCTCAATGAGCAGTTCTTC. The chain joins TRBV29-1 to TRBJ2-1, with D uncertain. The germline V gene has CDR1 SQVTM and CDR2 ANQGSEA. The V gene lost 0 bases and the J gene lost 6 bases, with 18 bases spanning the gap. There are 16 residues in the CDR3.

On this clonotype: Since a much larger clone is just one base distant, this may be a read error. The chain recombines TRBV29-1 with TRBJ2-1, with D possibly matching TRBD2 (7 bases). The CDR3 totals 15 residues. CDR1 and CDR2 from the germline V gene are SQVTM and ANQGSEA. The CDR3 reads CSVEEKGGGYNEEFF. The CDR3 DNA follows: TGCAGCGTTGAAGAAAAGGGCGGGGGCTACAATGAGGAGTTCTTC.

The chain couples TRBV27 to TRBJ2-1, with a tentative D call TRBD1 (5 bases). The CDR3 totals 17 residues. V lost 3 bases to trimming and J lost 1 base, with 16 bases between them. Per germline, CDR1 MNHEY and CDR2 SMNVEV (reference sequence). The CDR3 nucleotides are TGTGCCAGCAGTTTCATCCTCGGTAGGGGTTCCTACAATGAGCAGTTCTTC. It encodes CASSFILGRGSYNEQFF.

The chain links TRBV27 to TRBJ1-3, with D perhaps matching TRBD1 (5 bases). The ends were cut back, 5 bases at V and 2 bases at J, with 10 bases in the middle. This CDR3 contains 14 residues. CDR1 is MNHEY, CDR2 SMNVEV, per germline (reference sequence). CDR3 in DNA: TGTGCCAGCAGTGTAAGGGGCCCTGGAAACACCATATATTTT. It specifies CASSVRGPGNTIYF.

This clonotype was seen only a few times. The chain uses TRBV5-1 and TRBJ2-7; D not certain. This CDR3 spans 13 amino acids. Trimming stripped 0 bases from V and 6 bases from J, with 10 bases between. In germline, CDR1 is SGHRS, CDR2 YFSETQ. The CDR3 nucleotides are TGCGCCAGCAGCTTGGACCCAAAGAGCGAGCAGTACTTC. Its protein is CASSLDPKSEQYF.

This clonotype occurred many times. The chain has TRBV4-2 and TRBJ2-3; 8 bases fit TRBD2. CDR1 LGHNA and CDR2 YNFKEQ come from the germline V gene. V was pared by 1 base and J by 0 bases, with 15 bases of the junction left unmatched. The length of the CDR3 is 20 residues. CDR3 protein: CASSQGGGLAGTTSTDTQYF. The DNA of the CDR3 is TGTGCCAGCAGCCAAGGGGGAGGGCTAGCGGGCACCACTAGCACAGATACGCAGTATTTT.

This clonotype has a count of ten or more. The chain joins TRBV29-1 to TRBJ2-1, with D tentatively TRBD1 (6 bases). From germline, CDR1 is SQVTM and CDR2 ANQGSEA. V was trimmed by 5 bases and J by 3 bases, leaving 17 bases between them. The CDR3 has 15 residues. CDR3 residues: CSVPKPGHFYNEQFF. CDR3 nucleotide sequence: TGCAGCGTTCCCAAACCGGGACACTTCTACAATGAGCAGTTCTTC.

Ten or more counts support this clonotype. The rearrangement links TRBV28 to TRBJ2-1; 7 nucleotides line up with TRBD1. The CDR3 runs 16 residues. CDR1 is MDHEN, CDR2 SYDVKM, per germline. Trimming removed 4 bases from V and 6 bases from J; junction bases left unmatched: 12. The CDR3 region is CASSSKWGQLSNEQFF. The DNA for the CDR3 is TGTGCCAGCAGTTCGAAGTGGGGACAGTTGAGCAATGAGCAGTTCTTC. Combining the CDR3 with reference TRBV28 and TRBJ2-1 gives the whole variable domain DVKVTQSSRYLVKRTGEKVFLECVQDMDHENMFWYRQDPGLGLRLIYFSYDVKMKEKGDIPEGYSVSREKKERFSLILESASTNQTSMYLCASSSKWGQLSNEQFFGPGTRLTVL.

This clonotype was observed a few times. The chain uses TRBV20-1 and TRBJ2-3; perhaps TRBD1 as D (6 bases). V dropped 1 base and J dropped 4 bases, with 18 bases sitting between them. CDR3 length: 16 residues. Germline V CDR1 and CDR2: DFQATT, SNEGSKA (reference sequence). The CDR3 DNA sequence: TGCAGTGCTAGAGTTTCGCTCGGGACATGGTCAGATACGCAGTATTTT. Its translation: CSARVSLGTWSDTQYF.

CDR3 sequence (DNA): TGCAGTGAAGGATTTTACAATGAGCAGTTCTTC. It codes for CSEGFYNEQFF. The V and J genes are TRBV20-1 and TRBJ2-1, with D unresolved. V shed 7 bases and J shed 4 bases, with 8 bases lying between them. The CDR3 spans 11 residues. Germline V lookup: CDR1 DFQATT, CDR2 SNEGSKA (reference sequence).

This clonotype occurred many times. The chain joins TRBV5-1 to TRBJ2-3; 7 bases agree with TRBD2. This CDR3 has 15 amino acids. Looked up from germline, CDR1 is SGHRS and CDR2 is YFSETQ. V shed 2 bases and J 1 base; nucleotides not matched to a gene: 4. The CDR3, as DNA: TGCGCCAGCAGCTTCAGCGGGGACCGCACAGATACGCAGTATTTT. Translation: CASSFSGDRTDTQYF.

The gene calls are TRBV9 and TRBJ2-7, with 7 bases identical to TRBD1. The V and J ends lost 3 bases and 0 bases, in that order; junction bases with no gene match: 9. CDR1 and CDR2 from the germline V gene are SGDLS and YYNGEE. The CDR3 is 16 amino acids. CDR3 nucleotides: TGTGCCAGCAGCGAATCCGGGACAGCGAGCTCCTACGAGCAGTACTTC. It specifies CASSESGTASSYEQYF. Based on the CDR3 plus reference TRBV9 and TRBJ2-7, the full variable domain is DSGVTQTPKHLITATGQRVTLRCSPRSGDLSVYWYQQSLDQGLQFLIQYYNGEERAKGNILERFSAQQFPDLHSELNLSSLELGDSALYFCASSESGTASSYEQYFGPGTRLTVT.

This clonotype was observed at least ten times. The chain uses TRBV6-1 and TRBJ2-5; the match to TRBD2 covers 7 bases. The CDR3 sequence is 14 residues long. Germline V gene sequence: CDR1 MNHNS, CDR2 SASEGT. V trimming: 6 bases; J trimming: 7 bases; junction bases outside the gene matches: 11. The CDR3, as DNA: TGTGCCAGCAGCCCCCAGTGGGGCGGGGGGACCCAGTACTTC. Translation gives CASSPQWGGGTQYF.

Concerning this clonotype itself: This may stem from a read error, because a much larger clone lies one nucleotide away. The CDR3 DNA is TGCAGCGTAGAGGCAGGGGGTCAATTGGAGACCCAGTACTTC. Its protein product is CSVEAGGQLETQYF. The chain has TRBV29-1 and TRBJ2-5; 7 bases align to TRBD1. CDR1 and CDR2 from the germline V gene are SQVTM and ANQGSEA. The CDR3 spans 14 residues. J lost 5 bases, V lost 6 bases, and 12 bases had no gene match.

The chain is built from TRBV30 and TRBJ2-3; the D gene is possibly TRBD2 (6 bases). The CDR3 extends over 13 amino acids. CDR1 is GTSNPN and CDR2 is SVGIG in the germline V gene (reference sequence). V shed 8 bases and J shed 0 bases, with 12 bases lying between them. CDR3 sequence reads: CARGSRSTDTQYF. CDR3 nucleotide sequence: TGTGCCCGGGGGTCTAGAAGCACAGATACGCAGTATTTT.

The chain recombines TRBV10-3 with TRBJ1-1; D call uncertain. Deletions cut 1 base from V and 2 bases from J, with 8 bases between. Germline loops: CDR1 ENHRY, CDR2 SYGVKD. This CDR3 contains 14 residues. The chain's CDR3 is CAISELTANTEAFF. The DNA for the CDR3 is TGTGCCATCAGTGAGTTAACGGCCAACACTGAAGCTTTCTTT.

This clonotype appeared a few times. This chain links TRBV27 with TRBJ2-6, with D unresolved. The CDR3 consists of 14 residues. In germline, CDR1 is MNHEY, CDR2 SMNVEV (reference sequence). Trimming removed 3 bases at V and 4 bases at J, with 7 bases between. The CDR3 sequence: CASSFSLGANVLTF. The CDR3 nucleotides read TGTGCCAGCAGTTTCAGCCTGGGGGCCAACGTCCTGACTTTC.